This TCR beta chain stems from a study of control samples from healthy donors and cancer patients. Germline V gene lookup returns CDR1 LGHDT and CDR2 YNNKEL (reference sequence). V gave up 2 bases and J gave up 4 bases, with 15 bases separating them. This CDR3 is built from 15 residues. The table came from immunoSEQ multiplex PCR; TCRdb's copy has only in-frame clones and leaves some out. Of 120,000 or so clones listed, roughly 86% were seen once; the top ten hold around 3%. The sequence was obtained from a man in his 60s in good health. The sequencing input was blood. The gene calls are TRBV3-1 (or the pseudogene TRBV3-2) and TRBJ2-7; no reliable D call. CDR3 nucleotide sequence: TGTGCCAGCAGCCAACGACGGCAGCGCCTATACGAGCAGTACTTC. Translated, it gives CASSQRRQRLYEQYF.